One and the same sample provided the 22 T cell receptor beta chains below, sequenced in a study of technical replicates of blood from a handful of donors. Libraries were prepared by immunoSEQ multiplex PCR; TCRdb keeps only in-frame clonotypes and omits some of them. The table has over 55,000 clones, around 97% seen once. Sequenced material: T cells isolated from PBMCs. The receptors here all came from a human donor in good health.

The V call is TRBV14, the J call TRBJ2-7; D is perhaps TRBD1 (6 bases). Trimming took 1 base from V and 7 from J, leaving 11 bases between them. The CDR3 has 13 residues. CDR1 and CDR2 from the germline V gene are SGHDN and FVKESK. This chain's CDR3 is CASSQGPGAEQYF. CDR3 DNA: TGTGCCAGCAGCCAAGGACCAGGGGCTGAGCAGTACTTC.

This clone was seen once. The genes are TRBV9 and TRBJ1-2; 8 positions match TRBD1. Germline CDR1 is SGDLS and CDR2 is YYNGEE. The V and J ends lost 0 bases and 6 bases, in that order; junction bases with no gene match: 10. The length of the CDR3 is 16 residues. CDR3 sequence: CASSVDHRGEFDGYTF. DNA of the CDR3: TGTGCCAGCAGCGTAGATCACAGGGGGGAATTTGATGGCTACACCTTC.

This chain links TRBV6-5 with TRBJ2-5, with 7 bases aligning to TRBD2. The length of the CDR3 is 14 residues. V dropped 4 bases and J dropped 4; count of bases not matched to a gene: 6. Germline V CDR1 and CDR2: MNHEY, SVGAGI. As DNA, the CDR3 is TGTGCCAGCAGTTCCTCTGGGGGGGTAGAGACCCAGTACTTC. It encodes CASSSSGGVETQYF.

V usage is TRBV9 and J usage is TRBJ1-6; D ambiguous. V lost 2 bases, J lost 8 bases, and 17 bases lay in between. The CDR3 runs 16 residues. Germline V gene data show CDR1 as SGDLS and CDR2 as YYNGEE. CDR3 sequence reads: CASSVAPTRADSPLHF. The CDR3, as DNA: TGTGCCAGCAGCGTCGCCCCAACGAGGGCTGATTCACCCCTCCACTTT.

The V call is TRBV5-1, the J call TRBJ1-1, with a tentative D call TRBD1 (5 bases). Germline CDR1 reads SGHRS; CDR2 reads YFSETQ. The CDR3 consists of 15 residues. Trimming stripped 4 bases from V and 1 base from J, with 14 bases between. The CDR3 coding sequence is TGCGCCAGCAGCGAAATTACCACAGGGAACACTGAAGCTTTCTTT. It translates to CASSEITTGNTEAFF.

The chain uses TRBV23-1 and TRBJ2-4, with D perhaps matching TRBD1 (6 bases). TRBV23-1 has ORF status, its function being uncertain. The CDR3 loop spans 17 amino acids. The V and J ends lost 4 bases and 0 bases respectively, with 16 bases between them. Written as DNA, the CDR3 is TGCGCCAGCAGTCTTAGGTACAGGGACATAGCCAAAAACATTCAGTACTTC. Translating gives CASSLRYRDIAKNIQYF.

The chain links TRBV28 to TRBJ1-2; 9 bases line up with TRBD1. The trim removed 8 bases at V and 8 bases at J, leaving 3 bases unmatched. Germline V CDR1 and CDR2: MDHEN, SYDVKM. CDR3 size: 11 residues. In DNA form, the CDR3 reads TGTGCCAGCCGGACAGGGGACGGCTACACCTTC. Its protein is CASRTGDGYTF.

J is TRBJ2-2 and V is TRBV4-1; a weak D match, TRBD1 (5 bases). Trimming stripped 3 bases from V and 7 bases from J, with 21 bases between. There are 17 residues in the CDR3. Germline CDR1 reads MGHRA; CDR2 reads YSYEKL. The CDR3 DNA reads TGCGCCAGCAGCCAGAGGTTGCGACAGCTACGTAACGGGGAGCTGTTTTTT. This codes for CASSQRLRQLRNGELFF.

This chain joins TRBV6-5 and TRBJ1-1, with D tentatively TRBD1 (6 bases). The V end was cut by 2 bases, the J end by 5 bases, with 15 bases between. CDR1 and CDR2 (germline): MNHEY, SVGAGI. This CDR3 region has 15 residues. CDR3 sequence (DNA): TGTGCCAGCAGTTACAAGGGGGGGGCGGTGACTGAAGCTTTCTTT. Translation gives CASSYKGGAVTEAFF.

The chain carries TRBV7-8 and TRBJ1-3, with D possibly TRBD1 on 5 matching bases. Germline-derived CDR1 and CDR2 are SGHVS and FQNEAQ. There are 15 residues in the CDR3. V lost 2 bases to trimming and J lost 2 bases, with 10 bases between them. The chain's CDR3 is CASSLTQGTGNTIYF. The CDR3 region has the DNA TGTGCCAGCAGCTTAACCCAGGGTACTGGAAACACCATATATTTT.

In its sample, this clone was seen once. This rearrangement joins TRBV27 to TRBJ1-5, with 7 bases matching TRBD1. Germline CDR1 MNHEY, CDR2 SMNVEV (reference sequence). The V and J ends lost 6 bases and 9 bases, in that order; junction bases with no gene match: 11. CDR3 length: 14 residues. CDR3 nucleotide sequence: TGTGCCAGCAGGCGCTCCGACAGGGCATGGCCCCAGCATTTT. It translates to CASRRSDRAWPQHF.

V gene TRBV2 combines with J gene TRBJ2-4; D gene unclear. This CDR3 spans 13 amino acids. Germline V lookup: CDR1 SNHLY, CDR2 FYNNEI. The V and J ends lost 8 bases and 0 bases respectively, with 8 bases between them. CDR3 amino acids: CASEELAKNIQYF. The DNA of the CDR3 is TGTGCCAGCGAGGAACTAGCCAAAAACATTCAGTACTTC.

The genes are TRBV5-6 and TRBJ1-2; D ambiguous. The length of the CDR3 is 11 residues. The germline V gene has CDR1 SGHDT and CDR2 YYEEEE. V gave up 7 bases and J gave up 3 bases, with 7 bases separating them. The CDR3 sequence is CASGQYYGYTF. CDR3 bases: TGTGCCAGCGGCCAGTACTATGGCTACACCTTC.

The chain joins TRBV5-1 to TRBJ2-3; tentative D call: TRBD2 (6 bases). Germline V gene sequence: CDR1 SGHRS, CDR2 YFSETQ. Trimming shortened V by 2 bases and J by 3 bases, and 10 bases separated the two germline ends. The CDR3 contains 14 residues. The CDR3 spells CASSLGGKTDTQYF. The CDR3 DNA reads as TGCGCCAGCAGCTTAGGAGGGAAGACAGATACGCAGTATTTT.

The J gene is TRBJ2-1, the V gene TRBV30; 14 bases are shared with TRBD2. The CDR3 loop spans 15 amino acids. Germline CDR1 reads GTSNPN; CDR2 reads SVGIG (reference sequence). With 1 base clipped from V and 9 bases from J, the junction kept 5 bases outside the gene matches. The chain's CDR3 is CAWSGGLAGGREQFF. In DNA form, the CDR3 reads TGTGCCTGGAGTGGTGGACTAGCGGGGGGTCGTGAGCAGTTCTTC.

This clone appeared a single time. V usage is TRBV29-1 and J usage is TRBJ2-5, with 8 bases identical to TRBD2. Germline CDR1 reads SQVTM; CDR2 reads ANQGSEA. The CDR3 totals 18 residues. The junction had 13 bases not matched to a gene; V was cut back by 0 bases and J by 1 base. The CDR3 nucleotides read TGCAGCGTTGAAGATATGTATATAGGGACTAGTCCCCAAGAGACCCAGTACTTC. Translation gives CSVEDMYIGTSPQETQYF.

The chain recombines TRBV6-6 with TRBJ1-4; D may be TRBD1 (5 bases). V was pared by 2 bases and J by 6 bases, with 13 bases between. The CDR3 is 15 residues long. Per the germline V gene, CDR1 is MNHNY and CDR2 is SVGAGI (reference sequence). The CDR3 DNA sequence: TGTGCCAGCAGTTACAAGGCAGGGATCGATGAAAAACTGTTTTTT. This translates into CASSYKAGIDEKLFF.

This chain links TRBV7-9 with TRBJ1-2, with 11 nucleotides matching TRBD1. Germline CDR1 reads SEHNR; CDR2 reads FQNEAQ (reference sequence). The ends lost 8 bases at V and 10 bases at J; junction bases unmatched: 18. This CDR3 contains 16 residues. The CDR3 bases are TGTGCCAGCGGGAGGACGATTTCCGGGACAGGGGGATCCTACACCTTC. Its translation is CASGRTISGTGGSYTF. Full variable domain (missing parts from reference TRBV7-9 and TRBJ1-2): DTGVSQNPRHKITKRGQNVTFRCDPISEHNRLYWYRQTLGQGPEFLTYFQNEAQLEKSRLLSDRFSAERPKGSFSTLEIQRTEQGDSAMYLCASGRTISGTGGSYTFGSGTRLTVV.

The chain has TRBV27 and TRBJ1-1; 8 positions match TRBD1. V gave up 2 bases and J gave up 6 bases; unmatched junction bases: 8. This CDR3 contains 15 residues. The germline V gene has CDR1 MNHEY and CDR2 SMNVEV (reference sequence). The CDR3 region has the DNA TGTGCCAGCAGTTTACTTCATACACAGGGGGCTGAAGCTTTCTTT. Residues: CASSLLHTQGAEAFF.

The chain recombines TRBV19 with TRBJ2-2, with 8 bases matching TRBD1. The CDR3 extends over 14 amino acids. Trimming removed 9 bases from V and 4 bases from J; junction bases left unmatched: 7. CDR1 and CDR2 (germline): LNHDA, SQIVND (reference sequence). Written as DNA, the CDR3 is TGTGCCAGCGCCGGGACAGGTATCACCGGGGAGCTGTTTTTT. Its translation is CASAGTGITGELFF.

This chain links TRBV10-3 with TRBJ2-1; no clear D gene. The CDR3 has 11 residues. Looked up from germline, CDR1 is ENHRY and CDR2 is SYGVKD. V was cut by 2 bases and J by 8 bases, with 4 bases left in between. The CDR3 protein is CAISEGYEQFF. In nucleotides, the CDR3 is TGTGCCATCAGTGAGGGCTATGAGCAGTTCTTC.

CDR3 in amino acids: CASSSPGAGTGREQYF. Here the CDR3 DNA reads TGTGCCAGCAGTTCGCCCGGCGCAGGGACAGGGAGGGAGCAGTACTTC. The rearrangement joins TRBV28 to TRBJ2-7, with 9 bases identical to TRBD1. Germline V gives CDR1 MDHEN, CDR2 SYDVKM. CDR3 size: 16 residues. Trimming took 4 bases from V and 7 from J; bases not matched to a gene: 14. Full variable domain (missing parts from reference TRBV28 and TRBJ2-7): DVKVTQSSRYLVKRTGEKVFLECVQDMDHENMFWYRQDPGLGLRLIYFSYDVKMKEKGDIPEGYSVSREKKERFSLILESASTNQTSMYLCASSSPGAGTGREQYFGPGTRLTVT.